Below, 29 T cell receptor beta chains from the same sample are listed, as sequenced in a study of blood T cells in healthy people across ages. A second about 6 to 12 cycle PCR used barcoded and J-beta primers. MiXCR, applied by TCRdb to the 5' RACE reads, yields one record per CDR3 protein. The data contain around 1,000,000 distinct CDR3 sequences, 35% to 45% of them singletons. Sequenced input: blood. Receptors originate from a man aged 18-30 years in good health.

The sample holds a few counts of this clonotype. This sequence joins TRBV7-2 and TRBJ1-6; no clear D gene. CDR3 length equals 15 residues. Germline lookup yields CDR1 SGHTA and CDR2 FQGNSA. The V and J ends lost 1 base and 0 bases respectively, with 4 bases between them. The CDR3 sequence is CASSLVGSYNSPLHF. CDR3 nucleotide sequence: TGTGCCAGCAGCTTAGTAGGCTCCTATAATTCACCCCTCCACTTT.

This clonotype was seen more than once but under ten times. CDR3 in amino acids: CASSQGRSGQPQHF. CDR3 nucleotides: TGTGCCAGCTCACAAGGGCGTTCGGGCCAGCCCCAGCATTTT. The chain couples TRBV18 to TRBJ1-5, with no clear D. The CDR3 totals 14 residues. Trimming cost V 4 bases and J 7 bases, with 14 bases left between them. The germline CDR1 and CDR2 sequences are KGHSH and LQKENI. Full variable domain (missing parts from reference TRBV18 and TRBJ1-5): NAGVMQNPRHLVRRRGQEARLRCSPMKGHSHVYWYRQLPEEGLKFMVYLQKENIIDESGMPKERFSAEFPKEGPSILRIQQVVRGDSAAYFCASSQGRSGQPQHFGDGTRLSIL.

The rearrangement uses TRBV10-3 and TRBJ2-1; D possibly matches TRBD1 or TRBD2 (7 bases each). The better agreement between TRBJ2-7 and the DNA end casts doubt on the J call. The length of the CDR3 is 16 residues. The germline gives CDR1 ENHRY, CDR2 SYGVKD. CDR3 residues: CAISEPRGGGFNEQYF. CDR3 sequence (DNA): TGTGCCATCAGTGAGCCCAGGGGGGGCGGTTTCAATGAGCAGTACTTC.

J is TRBJ1-3 and V is TRBV10-3; a possible D gene is TRBD1 (5 bases). V shed 5 bases and J shed 4 bases, with 12 bases lying between them. This CDR3 has 14 residues. CDR1 is ENHRY, CDR2 SYGVKD, per germline. The CDR3 DNA reads as TGTGCCATCAGTTCGGGGGTTGGAGGAAACACCATATATTTT. Amino acids: CAISSGVGGNTIYF.

This chain links TRBV6-2 or TRBV6-3 with TRBJ1-2, with D maybe TRBD1 (6 bases). The V end was cut by 7 bases, the J end by 0 bases, with 15 bases between. The germline V gene encodes CDR1 MNHEY and CDR2 SVGEGT. The CDR3 loop spans 15 amino acids. The CDR3 spells CASNHRDNANYGYTF. The CDR3 coding sequence is TGTGCCAGCAACCACCGGGACAACGCTAACTATGGCTACACCTTC.

CDR3 nucleotides: TGTGCCATCGGCCAGGGAAACAACTACGAGCAGTACTTC. It codes for CAIGQGNNYEQYF. The chain recombines TRBV10-3 with TRBJ2-7; D might be TRBD1 (5 bases). In germline, CDR1 is ENHRY, CDR2 SYGVKD. The CDR3 length is 13 residues. V lost 8 bases to trimming and J lost 3 bases, with 14 bases between them.

The chain carries TRBV12-3 or TRBV12-4 and TRBJ1-2, with D hard to call. Trimming took 7 bases from V and 4 from J, leaving 16 bases between them. The CDR3 is made up of 14 amino acids. CDR3 amino acids: CASIDDLVSYGYTF. In DNA, the CDR3 is TGTGCCAGCATCGACGACCTAGTTAGCTATGGCTACACCTTC.

This clonotype was seen at least ten times. The chain is built from TRBV12-3 or TRBV12-4 and TRBJ2-7; maybe TRBD1 (6 bases). The CDR3 runs 14 residues. Deletions cut 3 bases from V and 2 bases from J, with 11 bases between. In DNA form, the CDR3 reads TGTGCCAGCAGTTTGGACAGAATCCCCTACGAGCAGTACTTC. It is translated as CASSLDRIPYEQYF.

This clonotype was seen a few times. The chain uses TRBV20-1 and TRBJ2-6; 7 nucleotides match TRBD1. With V trimmed by 3 bases and J by 4 bases, 3 bases remained unmatched. CDR3 length: 14 residues. The germline V gene encodes CDR1 DFQATT and CDR2 SNEGSKA (reference sequence). CDR3 in amino acids: CSARTGFGANVLTF. The CDR3, as DNA: TGCAGTGCTAGGACAGGGTTCGGGGCCAACGTCCTGACTTTC.

The rearrangement joins TRBV30 to TRBJ2-3; tentatively, D is TRBD1 (6 bases). The CDR3 is 10 residues long. Germline V gene sequence: CDR1 GTSNPN, CDR2 SVGIG (reference sequence). Trimming shortened V by 7 bases and J by 13 bases, and 15 bases separated the two germline ends. CDR3 in DNA: TGTGCCTTCGAGGGACAAGCGGAGTATTTT. Translated: CAFEGQAEYF.

The chain links TRBV5-1 to TRBJ1-6; the D gene is possibly TRBD1 (5 bases). V dropped 2 bases and J dropped 6 bases, with 12 bases sitting between them. Germline CDR1 SGHRS, CDR2 YFSETQ. There are 15 residues in the CDR3. The CDR3 coding sequence is TGCGCCAGCAGCTTAAATCAGGGCACTAATTCACCCCTCCACTTT. This encodes CASSLNQGTNSPLHF.

This clonotype has just a few counts. This chain links TRBV2 with TRBJ2-3; the match to TRBD2 covers 14 bases. The CDR3 totals 16 residues. With 7 bases clipped from V and 5 bases from J, the junction kept 8 bases outside the gene matches. Germline V CDR1 and CDR2: SNHLY, FYNNEI. The CDR3 loop is CASTWTSGGSLDTQYF. The CDR3 region has the DNA TGTGCCAGCACTTGGACTAGCGGGGGGTCCCTAGATACGCAGTATTTT. The variable domain in full, completed from reference TRBV2 and TRBJ2-3, reads EPEVTQTPSHQVTQMGQEVILRCVPISNHLYFYWYRQILGQKVEFLVSFYNNEISEKSEIFDDQFSVERPDGSNFTLKIRSTKLEDSAMYFCASTWTSGGSLDTQYFGPGTRLTVL.

This clonotype was observed at least ten times. The chain uses TRBV20-1 and TRBJ2-1; D is possibly TRBD2 (6 bases). Germline V gene data show CDR1 as DFQATT and CDR2 as SNEGSKA (reference sequence). V lost 0 bases to trimming and J lost 4 bases, with 13 bases between them. There are 15 residues in the CDR3. The CDR3 is CSAREDGGLYNEQFF. The CDR3 bases are TGCAGTGCTAGAGAAGACGGGGGATTATACAATGAGCAGTTCTTC.

The chain carries TRBV3-1 and TRBJ2-1; D remains ambiguous. V lost 4 bases to trimming and J lost 4 bases, with 11 bases between them. This CDR3 spans 14 amino acids. Germline V gives CDR1 LGHDT, CDR2 YNNKEL (reference sequence). The CDR3 protein is CASSRIGQYNEQFF. CDR3 nucleotides: TGTGCCAGCAGCCGAATCGGTCAGTACAATGAGCAGTTCTTC.

The sample holds a few counts of this clonotype. The chain uses TRBV30 and TRBJ1-1; 7 bases line up with TRBD1. The CDR3 runs to 11 residues. With 4 bases clipped from V and 5 bases from J, the junction kept 1 base outside the gene matches. The germline V gene encodes CDR1 GTSNPN and CDR2 SVGIG (reference sequence). The CDR3 DNA is TGTGCCTGGATGGGACAGACTGAAGCTTTCTTT. It translates to CAWMGQTEAFF. The full variable domain, in which reference TRBV30 and TRBJ1-1 provide the parts outside the CDR3, is SQTIHQWPATLVQPVGSPLSLECTVEGTSNPNLYWYRQAAGRGLQLLFYSVGIGQISSEVPQNLSASRPQDRQFILSSKKLLLSDSGFYLCAWMGQTEAFFGQGTRLTVV.

The CDR3 nucleotides read TGTGCCAGCAGTTTCGGGGGGGCCTCCATGAACACTGAAGCTTTCTTT. Encoded protein: CASSFGGASMNTEAFF. The chain is built from TRBV12-3 or TRBV12-4 and TRBJ1-1, with TRBD1 as a possible D gene (6 bases). This CDR3 has 16 residues. V was clipped by 3 bases and J by 0 bases, with 14 bases between them.

The J gene is TRBJ2-4, the V gene TRBV15, with D possibly TRBD2 on 5 matching bases. This CDR3 is built from 17 residues. Trimming took off 1 base at V and 4 bases at J, with 17 bases between the two ends. Germline lookup yields CDR1 LNHNV and CDR2 YYDKDF (reference sequence). CDR3 sequence reads: CATSRGTSGVTKNIQYF. In DNA form, the CDR3 reads TGTGCCACCAGCAGAGGAACCTCCGGGGTAACAAAAAACATTCAGTACTTC.

J is TRBJ1-1 and V is TRBV7-9; D possibly corresponds to TRBD1 (5 bases). Between the trimmed V and J ends, which lost 3 bases and 8 bases, there was a span of 16 bases. Germline V gene lookup returns CDR1 SEHNR and CDR2 FQNEAQ (reference sequence). The CDR3 spans 14 residues. The CDR3 DNA is TGTGCCAGCAGCTTTGGGACCTCCTTTAGGGAAGCTTTCTTT. This sequence encodes CASSFGTSFREAFF.

This clonotype was detected a few times. The rearrangement links TRBV6-6 to TRBJ1-1; no reliable D call. Germline V gene lookup returns CDR1 MNHNY and CDR2 SVGAGI (reference sequence). V gave up 5 bases and J gave up 1 base, with 14 bases separating them. The CDR3 spans 15 residues. CDR3 sequence reads: CASSGPGRRNTEAFF. The CDR3 nucleotides are TGTGCCAGCAGTGGACCGGGCAGGCGGAACACTGAAGCTTTCTTT.

V gene TRBV19 combines with J gene TRBJ2-7; D gene uncertain. The CDR3 length is 14 residues. V lost 3 bases and J lost 2, with 11 bases in between. Germline V lookup: CDR1 LNHDA, CDR2 SQIVND (reference sequence). For the CDR3, the DNA is TGTGCCAGTAGTATTGGGCTATATACCTACGAGCAGTACTTC. It yields the protein CASSIGLYTYEQYF.

This clonotype was seen only a few times. The chain employs TRBV18 and TRBJ1-2; no firm D call. V lost 2 bases and J lost 2, with 15 bases in between. The CDR3 sequence is 16 residues long. Looked up from germline, CDR1 is KGHSH and CDR2 is LQKENI. This CDR3 is CASSPGVGLANYGYTF. The CDR3 DNA sequence: TGTGCCAGCTCACCAGGTGTTGGGCTGGCGAACTATGGCTACACCTTC.

In its sample, this clonotype was seen a few times. The genes are TRBV25-1 and TRBJ2-5; the match to TRBD1 covers 7 bases. V lost 0 bases and J lost 1; bases outside the gene matches: 11. Germline V gene data show CDR1 as MGHDK and CDR2 as SYGVNS. The CDR3 has 18 residues. CDR3 protein: CASSEYIVTGTAQETQYF. CDR3 in DNA: TGTGCCAGCAGTGAATATATAGTAACGGGGACAGCCCAAGAGACCCAGTACTTC.

The V and J genes are TRBV7-9 and TRBJ2-5, with TRBD2 matching over 7 bases. This CDR3 region has 18 residues. The V gene end was trimmed by 0 bases and the J gene end by 0 bases; junction bases not matched to a gene: 10. Germline CDR1 SEHNR, CDR2 FQNEAQ (reference sequence). CDR3 in DNA: TGTGCCAGCAGCTTAGCGTATTTACCTAGCGGCTACCAAGAGACCCAGTACTTC. Its protein is CASSLAYLPSGYQETQYF.

The J gene is TRBJ2-7, the V gene TRBV7-2; D possibly corresponds to TRBD2 (6 bases). CDR3 length: 16 residues. Germline CDR1 is SGHTA and CDR2 is FQGNSA. The V end lost 1 base, the J end lost 2 bases, and 15 bases lay between the germline ends. DNA for the CDR3: TGTGCCAGCAGCTTAGGGGGTAGCGGCCTTACCTACGAGCAGTACTTC. Protein: CASSLGGSGLTYEQYF. Together with reference TRBV7-2 and TRBJ2-7, the CDR3 gives the full variable domain: GAGVSQSPSNKVTEKGKDVELRCDPISGHTALYWYRQSLGQGLEFLIYFQGNSAPDKSGLPSDRFSAERTGGSVSTLTIQRTQQEDSAVYLCASSLGGSGLTYEQYFGPGTRLTVT.

This clonotype is a singleton in its sample. The junction departs from germline at one end; a sequencing error may be responsible. The J gene is TRBJ2-7, the V gene TRBV4-3, with D perhaps matching TRBD2 (6 bases). Germline-derived CDR1 and CDR2 are LGHNA and YSLEER. The CDR3 runs 15 residues. The CDR3 sequence is CACSQDRDSRDEQYF. CDR3 DNA sequence: TGCGCCTGCAGCCAAGATCGGGACTCCCGCGACGAGCAGTACTTC.

This clonotype was counted between two and nine times. The V call is TRBV5-4, the J call TRBJ2-1; a possible D gene is TRBD1 (5 bases). V was clipped by 0 bases and J by 5 bases, with 9 bases between them. The CDR3 extends over 14 amino acids. Germline-derived CDR1 and CDR2 are SGHNT and YYREEE (reference sequence). CDR3 sequence reads: CASSLDRFDNEQFF. In DNA form, the CDR3 reads TGTGCCAGCAGCTTGGACAGGTTCGACAATGAGCAGTTCTTC.

Concerning this clonotype itself: One end of the junction is discordant with germline, which a read error may explain. Here the CDR3 DNA reads TGCGCCAACAGCTCGTGGATGACAGATACGCAGTATTTT. It codes for CANSSWMTDTQYF. The chain combines TRBV4-3 with TRBJ2-3; D remains ambiguous. CDR1 is LGHNA, CDR2 YSLEER, per germline. This CDR3 contains 13 residues.

The V gene is TRBV12-3 or TRBV12-4, the J gene TRBJ1-2; 11 nucleotides line up with TRBD1. V trimming: 5 bases; J trimming: 4 bases; junction bases outside the gene matches: 6. This CDR3 spans 15 amino acids. CDR3 loop: CASSARDRGAYGYTF. CDR3 DNA sequence: TGTGCCAGCAGTGCCCGGGACAGGGGGGCCTATGGCTACACCTTC.

The J gene is TRBJ2-5, the V gene TRBV14; D tentatively reads TRBD1 or TRBD2 (5 bases each). V was cut by 0 bases and J by 1 base, with 15 bases left in between. Germline values: CDR1 SGHDN, CDR2 FVKESK. The CDR3 runs 17 residues. CDR3: CASSQDEEGTAQETQYF. The CDR3 nucleotides are TGTGCCAGCAGCCAAGATGAGGAAGGGACCGCCCAAGAGACCCAGTACTTC.